This entry is about one T cell receptor beta chain. The data are from a study of OX40 agonist ivuxolimab in advanced cancers. Study information: Patients enrolled in dose escalation were diagnosed with hepatocellular carcinoma, melanoma, renal cell or head and neck cancer. Earlier anti-PD-1, anti-PD-L1 or anti-CTLA-4 therapy was permitted; roughly 42% had received some.

This CDR3 is built from 13 residues. Germline assignment: CDR1 SGHVS and CDR2 FQNEAQ. The V and J ends lost 1 base and 10 bases respectively, with 11 bases between them. The method was immunoSEQ multiplex PCR; TCRdb's version includes in-frame clones alone and lacks a portion of them. Among approximately 40,000 clones listed, around 92% were seen once. The study sampled blood at baseline, cycle 4 day 1, and cycle 7 day 1. Sample: CD4+ or CD8+ T cells sorted from blood, taken in a trial of the OX40 agonist ivuxolimab. This TCR was sampled from an adult with an advanced solid tumor such as melanoma, head and neck, liver or kidney cancer. The J gene is TRBJ2-1, the V gene TRBV7-8; D is uncertain. The CDR3 is CASSLEAPSEQFF. The CDR3, as DNA: TGTGCCAGCAGCTTAGAGGCCCCCTCCGAGCAGTTCTTC.